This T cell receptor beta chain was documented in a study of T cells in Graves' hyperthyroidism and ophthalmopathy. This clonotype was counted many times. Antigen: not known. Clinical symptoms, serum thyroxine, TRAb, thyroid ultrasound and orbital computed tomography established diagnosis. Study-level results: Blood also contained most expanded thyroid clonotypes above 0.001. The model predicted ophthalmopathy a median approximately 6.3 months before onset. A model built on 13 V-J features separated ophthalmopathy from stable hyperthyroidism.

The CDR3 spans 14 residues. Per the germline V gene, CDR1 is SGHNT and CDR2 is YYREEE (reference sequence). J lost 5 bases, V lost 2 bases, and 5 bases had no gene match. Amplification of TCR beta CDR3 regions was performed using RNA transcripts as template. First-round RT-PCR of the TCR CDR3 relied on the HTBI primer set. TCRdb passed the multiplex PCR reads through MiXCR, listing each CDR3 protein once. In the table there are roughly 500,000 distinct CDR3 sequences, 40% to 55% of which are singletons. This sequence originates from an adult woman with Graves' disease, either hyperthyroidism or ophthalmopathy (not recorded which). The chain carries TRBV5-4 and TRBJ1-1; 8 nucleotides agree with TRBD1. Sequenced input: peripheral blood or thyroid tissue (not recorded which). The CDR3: CASSLQGGETEAFF. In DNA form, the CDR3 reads TGTGCCAGCAGCTTACAGGGGGGTGAAACTGAAGCTTTCTTT.